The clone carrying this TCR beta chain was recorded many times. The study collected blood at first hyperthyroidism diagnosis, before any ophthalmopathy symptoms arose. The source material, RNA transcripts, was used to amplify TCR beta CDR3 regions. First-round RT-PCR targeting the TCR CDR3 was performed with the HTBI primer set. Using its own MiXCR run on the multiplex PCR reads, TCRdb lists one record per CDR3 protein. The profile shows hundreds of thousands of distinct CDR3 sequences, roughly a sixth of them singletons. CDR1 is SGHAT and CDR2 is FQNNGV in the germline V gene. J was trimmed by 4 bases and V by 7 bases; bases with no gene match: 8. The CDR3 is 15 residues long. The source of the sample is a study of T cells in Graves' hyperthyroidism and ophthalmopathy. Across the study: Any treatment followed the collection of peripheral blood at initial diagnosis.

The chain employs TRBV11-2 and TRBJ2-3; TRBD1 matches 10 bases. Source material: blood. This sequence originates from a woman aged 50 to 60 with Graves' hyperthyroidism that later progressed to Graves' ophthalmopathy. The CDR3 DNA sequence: TGTGCCAGCACCCCGACAGGGGGCCTGGCAGATACGCAGTATTTT. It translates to CASTPTGGLADTQYF.